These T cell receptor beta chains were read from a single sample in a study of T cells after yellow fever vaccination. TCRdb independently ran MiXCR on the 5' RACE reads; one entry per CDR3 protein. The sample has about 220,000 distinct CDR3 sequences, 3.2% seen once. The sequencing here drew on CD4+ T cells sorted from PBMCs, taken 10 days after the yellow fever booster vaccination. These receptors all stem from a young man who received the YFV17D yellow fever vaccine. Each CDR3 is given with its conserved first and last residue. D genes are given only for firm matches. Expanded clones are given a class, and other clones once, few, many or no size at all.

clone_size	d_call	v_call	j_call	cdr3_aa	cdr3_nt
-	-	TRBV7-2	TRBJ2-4	CASSPGDQNIQYF	TGTGCCAGCAGCCCGGGGGACCAAAACATTCAGTACTTC
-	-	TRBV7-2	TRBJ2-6	CASTSTGTGANVLTF	TGTGCCAGTACAAGCACAGGGACCGGGGCCAACGTCCTGACTTTC
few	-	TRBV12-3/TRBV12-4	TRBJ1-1	CASSFGKAFF	TGTGCCAGCAGTTTCGGGAAAGCTTTCTTT
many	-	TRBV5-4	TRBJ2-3	CASSLSAGPTDTQYF	TGTGCCAGCAGCCTTAGCGCGGGCCCCACAGATACGCAGTATTTT
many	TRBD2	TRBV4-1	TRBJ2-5	CASSPVLAGGLQTQYF	TGCGCCAGCAGCCCCGTACTAGCGGGGGGATTGCAGACCCAGTACTTC
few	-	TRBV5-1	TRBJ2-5	CASSSGQYQETQYF	TGCGCCAGCAGCTCTGGACAGTACCAAGAGACCCAGTACTTC
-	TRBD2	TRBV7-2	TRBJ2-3	CASSLEGWGGNTQYF	TGTGCCAGCAGCTTAGAAGGGTGGGGGGGTAATACGCAGTATTTT
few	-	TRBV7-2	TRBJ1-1	CASSSRAVRGWGTEAFF	TGTGCCAGCAGCTCGAGAGCAGTGAGGGGTTGGGGCACTGAAGCTTTCTTT
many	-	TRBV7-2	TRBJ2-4	CASSLAGPRDIQYF	TGTGCCAGCAGCTTAGCAGGCCCTCGGGACATTCAGTACTTC
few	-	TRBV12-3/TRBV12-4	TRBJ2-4	CASSPPLWVPKNIQYF	TGTGCCAGCAGCCCCCCCCTCTGGGTTCCCAAAAACATTCAGTACTTC
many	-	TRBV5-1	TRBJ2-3	CASSLASSGHSTDTQYF	TGCGCCAGCAGCTTGGCCAGCTCGGGGCATAGCACAGATACGCAGTATTTT
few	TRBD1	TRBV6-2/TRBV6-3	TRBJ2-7	CASSYYLYDRVNEQYF	TGTGCCAGCAGTTACTACCTGTACGACAGGGTCAACGAGCAGTACTTC
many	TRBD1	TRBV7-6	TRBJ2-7	CASSGGRDRAYEQYF	TGTGCCAGCAGCGGGGGTCGGGACAGGGCCTACGAGCAGTACTTC
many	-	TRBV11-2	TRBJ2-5	CASSPRRRNRDNQETQYF	TGTGCCAGCAGCCCACGGAGGAGGAACCGGGACAACCAAGAGACCCAGTACTTC
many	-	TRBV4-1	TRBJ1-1	CASSQGSSGNTEAFF	TGCGCCAGCAGCCAGGGTAGCAGCGGGAACACTGAAGCTTTCTTT
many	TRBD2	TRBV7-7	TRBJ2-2	CASSHGSQGLTGELFF	TGTGCCAGCAGCCATGGGAGTCAGGGACTAACGGGGGAGCTGTTTTTT
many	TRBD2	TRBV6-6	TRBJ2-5	CASTHFWRGEETQYF	TGTGCCAGCACCCACTTTTGGCGGGGGGAAGAGACCCAGTACTTC
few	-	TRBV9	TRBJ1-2	CASSAGGERTGYTF	TGTGCCAGCAGCGCCGGGGGGGAAAGAACTGGCTACACCTTC
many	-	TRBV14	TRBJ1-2	CASSHGPSYGYTF	TGTGCCAGCAGCCACGGGCCTTCCTATGGCTACACCTTC
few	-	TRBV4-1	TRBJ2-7	CASSQDRGRPEGEQYF	TGCGCCAGCAGCCAAGATCGAGGGCGGCCTGAGGGCGAGCAGTACTTC
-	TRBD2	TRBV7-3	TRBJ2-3	CASSFSIAGPDTQYF	TGTGCCAGCAGCTTCAGCATAGCGGGCCCAGATACGCAGTATTTT
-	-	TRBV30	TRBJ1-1	CAWSRLNTEAFF	TGTGCCTGGAGCCGATTGAACACTGAAGCTTTCTTT
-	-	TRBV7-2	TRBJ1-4	CASSLAWDTNEKLFF	TGTGCCAGCAGCTTAGCATGGGATACAAATGAAAAACTGTTTTTT
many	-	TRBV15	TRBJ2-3	CATSREAGAADTQYF	TGTGCCACCAGCAGAGAGGCGGGGGCCGCAGATACGCAGTATTTT
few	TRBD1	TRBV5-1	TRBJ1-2	CASSMGQANYGYTF	TGCGCCAGCAGCATGGGACAGGCTAACTATGGCTACACCTTC
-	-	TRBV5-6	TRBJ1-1	CASSSTGAASTEAFF	TGTGCCAGCAGCTCGACGGGGGCTGCTAGCACTGAAGCTTTCTTT
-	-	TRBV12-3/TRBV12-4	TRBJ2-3	CASRSDGENTQYF	TGTGCCAGCAGATCGGACGGGGAGAATACGCAGTATTTT
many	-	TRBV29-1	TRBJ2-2	CSVEATARVGELFF	TGCAGCGTTGAAGCGACAGCTCGGGTCGGGGAGCTGTTTTTT
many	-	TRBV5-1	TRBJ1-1	CASSLTVGRDTEAFF	TGCGCCAGCAGCTTGACGGTCGGCAGGGACACTGAAGCTTTCTTT
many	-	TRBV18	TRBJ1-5	CASSPFGSNQPQHF	TGTGCCAGCTCACCTTTTGGTAGCAATCAGCCCCAGCATTTT
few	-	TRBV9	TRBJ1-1	CASSVGGSDSNTEAFF	TGTGCCAGCAGCGTAGGGGGGTCCGACTCGAACACTGAAGCTTTCTTT
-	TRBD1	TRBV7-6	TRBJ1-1	CASSPGTGAGTEAFF	TGTGCCAGCAGCCCGGGGACAGGGGCGGGCACTGAAGCTTTCTTT
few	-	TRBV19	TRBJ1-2	CASKGDLYGYTF	TGTGCCAGTAAGGGGGACCTCTATGGCTACACCTTC
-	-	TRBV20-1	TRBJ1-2	CSARGDRKEDGYTF	TGCAGTGCTAGAGGCGACAGGAAAGAGGATGGCTACACCTTC
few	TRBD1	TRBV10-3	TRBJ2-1	CAIRQQGVTDNEQFF	TGTGCCATCAGGCAACAGGGGGTAACGGACAATGAGCAGTTCTTC
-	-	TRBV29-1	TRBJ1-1	CSVSGTQRSEAFF	TGCAGCGTGTCCGGGACGCAGAGATCTGAAGCTTTCTTT
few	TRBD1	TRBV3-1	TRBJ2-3	CASSQTGSSGDTQYF	TGTGCCAGCAGCCAGACAGGGTCGTCCGGAGATACGCAGTATTTT
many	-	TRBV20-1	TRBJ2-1	CSARSHGGLYNEQFF	TGCAGTGCTCGGTCACATGGGGGCCTCTACAATGAGCAGTTCTTC
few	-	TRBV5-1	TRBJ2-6	CASSLEGSLGSGANVLTF	TGCGCCAGCAGCTTGGAAGGATCGCTGGGCTCTGGGGCCAACGTCCTGACTTTC
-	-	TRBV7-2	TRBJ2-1	CASSFPPPGPGQFF	TGTGCCAGCAGCTTCCCCCCCCCCGGACCTGGGCAGTTCTTC
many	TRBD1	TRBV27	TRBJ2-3	CASSPRQGNYADTQYF	TGTGCCAGCAGTCCACGACAGGGTAATTACGCAGATACGCAGTATTTT
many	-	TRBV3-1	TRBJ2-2	CASSFGSGELFF	TGTGCCAGCAGTTTCGGATCCGGGGAGCTGTTTTTT
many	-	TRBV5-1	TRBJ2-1	CASRKTEMNEQFF	TGCGCCAGCAGGAAAACCGAAATGAATGAGCAGTTCTTC
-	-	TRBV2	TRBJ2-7	CASTRDGSSYEQYF	TGTGCCAGCACCAGGGACGGGAGCTCCTACGAGCAGTACTTC
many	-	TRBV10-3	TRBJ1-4	CAISESGGEEKLFF	TGTGCCATCAGTGAGTCGGGGGGCGAAGAAAAACTGTTTTTT
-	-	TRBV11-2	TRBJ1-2	CASSLQGYYGYTF	TGTGCCAGCAGCCTCCAGGGCTACTATGGCTACACCTTC
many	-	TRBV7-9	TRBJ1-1	CASSLIAEAFF	TGTGCCAGCAGCTTAATAGCCGAAGCTTTCTTT
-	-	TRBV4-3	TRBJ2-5	CASSQSRAQETQYF	TGCGCCAGCAGCCAGAGCCGTGCTCAAGAGACCCAGTACTTC
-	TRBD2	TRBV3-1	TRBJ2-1	CASSHGRAGGHEQFF	TGTGCCAGCAGCCATGGTCGGGCGGGGGGGCATGAGCAGTTCTTC
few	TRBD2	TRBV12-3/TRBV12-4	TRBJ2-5	CASKGPSGQETQYF	TGTGCCAGCAAGGGTCCTAGCGGCCAAGAGACCCAGTACTTC
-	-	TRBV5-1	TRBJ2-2	CASSGGTVGGELFF	TGCGCCAGCAGCGGCGGGACAGTAGGCGGGGAGCTGTTTTTT
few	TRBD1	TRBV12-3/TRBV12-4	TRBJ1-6	CASTPGDRGSPLHF	TGTGCCAGCACCCCGGGGGACAGAGGCTCACCCCTCCACTTT
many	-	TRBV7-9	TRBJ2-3	CASRGTERSVDTQYF	TGTGCCAGCAGAGGGACCGAACGATCGGTGGATACGCAGTATTTT
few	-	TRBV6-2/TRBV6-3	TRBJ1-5	CASSLGYQPQHF	TGTGCCAGCAGTTTAGGGTATCAGCCCCAGCATTTT
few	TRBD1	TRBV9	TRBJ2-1	CASSLRDRADNEQFF	TGTGCCAGCAGCCTCCGGGACAGGGCGGACAATGAGCAGTTCTTC
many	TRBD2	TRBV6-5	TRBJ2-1	CASSYSNRGVGNEQFF	TGTGCCAGCAGTTACTCTAATCGGGGGGTGGGCAATGAGCAGTTCTTC
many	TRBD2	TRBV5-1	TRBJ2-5	CASSLVSGGPGVETQYF	TGCGCCAGCAGCCTCGTTAGCGGGGGGCCGGGGGTTGAGACCCAGTACTTC
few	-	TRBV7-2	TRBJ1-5	CASCSSNQPQHF	TGTGCCAGTTGTAGTAGCAATCAGCCCCAGCATTTT
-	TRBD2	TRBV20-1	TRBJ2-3	CSATQTSGNPSTDTQYF	TGCAGTGCTACCCAGACTAGCGGTAATCCTAGCACAGATACGCAGTATTTT
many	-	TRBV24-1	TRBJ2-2	CATRTANTGELFF	TGTGCCACCAGGACAGCGAACACCGGGGAGCTGTTTTTT